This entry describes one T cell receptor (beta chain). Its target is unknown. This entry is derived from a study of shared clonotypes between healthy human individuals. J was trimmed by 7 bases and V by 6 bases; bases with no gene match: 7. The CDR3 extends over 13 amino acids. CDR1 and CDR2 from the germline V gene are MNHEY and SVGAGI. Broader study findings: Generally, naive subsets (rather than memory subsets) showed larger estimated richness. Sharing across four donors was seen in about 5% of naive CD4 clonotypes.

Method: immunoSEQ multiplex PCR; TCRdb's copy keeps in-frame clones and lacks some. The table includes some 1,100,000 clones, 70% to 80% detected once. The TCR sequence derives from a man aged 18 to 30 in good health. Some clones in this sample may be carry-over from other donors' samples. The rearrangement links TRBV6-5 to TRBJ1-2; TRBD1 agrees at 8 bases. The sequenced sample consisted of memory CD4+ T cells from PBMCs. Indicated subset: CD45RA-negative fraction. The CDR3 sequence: CASSLGQGFGYTF. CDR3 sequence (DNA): TGTGCCAGCAGCCTCGGACAGGGTTTTGGCTACACCTTC.